This passage covers 10 T cell receptor beta chains from one sample sequenced in a study of naive and memory T cell subsets. An equimolar mix of two oligonucleotides served as the beta constant-region primer for TRBC1 and TRBC2. Ligated cDNA was amplified by four rounds of PCR with nested alpha and beta constant-region primers and SP2. TCRdb passed the UMI-ligation and nested PCR reads through MiXCR, listing each CDR3 protein once. Among about 82,000 distinct CDR3 sequences, 8% to 9.5% were seen once, and the ten largest hold less than 1.5%. The specimen was naive CD8+ T cells from blood. The receptors were gathered from a human donor in good health.

CDR3 in DNA: TGCAGTGCTCGCCTCCGGGAGGTCCCCTACAATGAGCAGTTCTTC. Its protein is CSARLREVPYNEQFF. The chain carries TRBV20-1 and TRBJ2-1, with 7 bases fitting TRBD2. Germline V gives CDR1 DFQATT, CDR2 SNEGSKA (reference sequence). The CDR3 has 15 residues. With 5 bases clipped from V and 2 bases from J, the junction kept 9 bases outside the gene matches.

The chain combines TRBV12-3 or TRBV12-4 with TRBJ1-2; D gene uncertain. The V end was cut by 10 bases, the J end by 7 bases, with 10 bases between. CDR3 length: 10 amino acids. CDR3 bases: TGTGCCACAAAAGCGGGTGGCTACACCTTC. Protein product: CATKAGGYTF.

This clonotype was seen a handful of times. This chain uses TRBV12-3 or TRBV12-4 with TRBJ1-1, with TRBD1 identical over 10 bases. Germline trimming cut 5 bases from V and 7 bases from J; bases unmatched to any gene: 4. The CDR3 runs 13 residues. The DNA of the CDR3 is TGTGCCAGCAGTCCGGGGACAGGGGTTGAAGCTTTCTTT. Its translation is CASSPGTGVEAFF.

V and J are TRBV27 and TRBJ2-5; TRBD2 matches 12 bases. V shed 5 bases and J 4 bases; nucleotides not matched to a gene: 8. Germline CDR1 is MNHEY and CDR2 is SMNVEV (reference sequence). The CDR3 covers 16 residues. The CDR3 sequence is CASSPRLAGARETQYF. CDR3 DNA sequence: TGTGCCAGCAGTCCTCGACTAGCGGGAGCGAGAGAGACCCAGTACTTC.

The chain carries TRBV10-3 and TRBJ2-3; D unresolved. The CDR3 is made up of 14 amino acids. Germline V gene data show CDR1 as ENHRY and CDR2 as SYGVKD. V was shortened by 4 bases and J by 4 bases, with 12 bases between the two germline ends. As DNA, the CDR3 is TGTGCCATCAGTGCCCTGCCTAACCCAGATACGCAGTATTTT. It translates to CAISALPNPDTQYF.

This clonotype was recorded at least ten times. The chain couples TRBV6-5 to TRBJ1-1; 9 bases align to TRBD1. In germline, CDR1 is MNHEY, CDR2 SVGAGI. The CDR3 is 13 residues long. Losses at the gene ends were 7 bases for V and 5 bases for J; bases not matched to a gene: 5. CDR3 nucleotides: TGTGCCAGCACCCGACAGGGGGGGACTGAAGCTTTCTTT. The encoded protein is CASTRQGGTEAFF.

In its sample, this clonotype was seen a few times. The chain employs TRBV20-1 and TRBJ2-5; TRBD1 might be the D (5 bases). V was pared by 0 bases and J by 5 bases, with 16 bases between. Germline-derived CDR1 and CDR2 are DFQATT and SNEGSKA (reference sequence). The CDR3 totals 15 residues. CDR3 DNA sequence: TGCAGTGCTAGAGATTATTTGGGGCTCGGGGAGACCCAGTACTTC. Protein: CSARDYLGLGETQYF.

The J gene is TRBJ1-1, the V gene TRBV25-1; 7 positions match TRBD1. The CDR3 runs to 17 residues. Germline CDR1 and CDR2: MGHDK and SYGVNS. V gave up 4 bases and J gave up 5 bases; unmatched junction bases: 16. CDR3 nucleotide sequence: TGTGCCAGCAGTGCGAGCCGAATGGGGGACAGAAGGACTGAAGCTTTCTTT. It translates to CASSASRMGDRRTEAFF.

Ten or more counts support this clonotype. The chain couples TRBV9 to TRBJ2-1; 8 bases agree with TRBD2. From germline, CDR1 is SGDLS and CDR2 YYNGEE. With 0 bases clipped from V and 6 bases from J, the junction kept 8 bases outside the gene matches. This CDR3 comprises 16 residues. In DNA form, the CDR3 reads TGTGCCAGCAGCGTAGAAGGTAGCGGGATCGTCAATGAGCAGTTCTTC. Translation: CASSVEGSGIVNEQFF.

This clonotype was observed a few times. The J gene is TRBJ2-4, the V gene TRBV24-1; D might be TRBD2 (6 bases). CDR3 size: 14 residues. Germline lookup yields CDR1 KGHDR and CDR2 SFDVKD. V lost 9 bases to trimming and J lost 0 bases, with 11 bases between them. The CDR3 region is CATGGTGAKNIQYF. CDR3 DNA sequence: TGTGCCACCGGGGGGACGGGAGCCAAAAACATTCAGTACTTC.